This T cell receptor beta chain came from a study of CXCR3-negative and CXCR3-positive naive CD8 T cells (dated by TCRdb to the late 2010s). About the study as a whole: Some 130 million TRB reads were obtained in total, roughly 1.5 +/- 0.3 million reads per library. Diversity and physicochemical repertoire analyses covered around 10 donors pooled from two independent experiments. TRBV-TRBJ cluster analysis included naive subsets from five or six donors and memory cells from 3 donors. General conclusions and limits of the study: Both naive subsets had comparably high repertoire diversity, while memory CD8+ T cells had much lower repertoire diversity. Freshly isolated PBMCs were used for most assays because CXCR3 expression partially decreased after cryopreservation. Compared with CXCR3-negative naive cells, CXCR3-positive naive cells had TRB CDR3s with higher hydrophobicity (lower Kidera factor 4), lower energy, and higher strength and volume indices. Similar TRBV-TRBJ usage was shown by naive CXCR3-negative and CXCR3-positive cells from the same donor, whereas distinct patterns were shown by memory cells. Surface CD5, linked to self-reactivity in mice, was comparable between naive subsets; TCR interaction strength was therefore also inferred from TRB CDR3 physicochemical properties.

Taken from cysteine to phenylalanine, the CDR3 has 12 residues. This entry has no DNA. The germline V gene (reference sequence) sets CDR1 to DFQATT and CDR2 to SNEGSKA. The instrument given in TCRdb is NextSeq 550. The Human TCR Profiling Kit (MiLaboratory) was used to prepare UMI-labeled 5' RACE TRB cDNA libraries. The full amount of extracted RNA was used for cDNA synthesis, and the full amount of resulting cDNA was used for PCR amplification. The libraries were made side by side, with each library going through the same number of PCR cycles. Under the source paper's analysis protocol: With a minimum of two reads required per UMI, MIGEC and MiXCR pulled out about 53,000 +/- 10,000 unique UMI-labeled TRB cDNA molecules from each library. On average, each library contained about 40,000 +/- 10,000 functional in-frame TRB CDR3 nucleotide clonotypes without stop codons. Diversity metrics, including normalized Shannon-Wiener and Chao1, were computed in VDJtools after downsampling to 5000 UMI-labeled TRB molecules per sample. For the central five CDR3 residues, VDJtools calculated physicochemical properties weighted by clonotype size, namely interaction energy, strength, volume and Kidera factor 4. TCRdb reprocessed the reads and provides one entry for every CDR3 protein sequence; no DNA is given. TCRdb, rather than the study authors, made the V and J calls. The sample's clone listing holds some 130,000 distinct CDR3 sequences. Clones ranked in the top ten supply 0.29% of the sample.

For each CD8+ T cell subset, flow sorting was done in triplicate, and a few hundred thousand cells per subset went directly into RLT lysis buffer. To exclude memory contaminants, naive CD8+ T cells were stringently defined as CD45RO-CCR7+CD27+CD95-. Using standard density gradient centrifugation, peripheral blood mononuclear cells were isolated from buffy coats. A FACSAria III was used to flow-sort naive CD8+ T cells into CXCR3-negative and CXCR3-positive populations. Total RNA was extracted from sorted cells using an RNeasy Mini Kit. In the case of this clonotype: The antigen this receptor binds is unknown.

The sequenced sample was naive CXCR3- CD8+ T cells from blood. The intended sense of this specimen's cell subset or site label: CD45RO-CCR7+CD27+CD95- naive CD8+ T cells lacking CXCR3 (TNR3-). The V gene is TRBV20-1 and the J gene is TRBJ1-4. The TCR originated in a human donor in good health. Some clones in this sample may be carry-over from other donors' samples. The CDR3 reads as follows: CSARDRGEKLFF.